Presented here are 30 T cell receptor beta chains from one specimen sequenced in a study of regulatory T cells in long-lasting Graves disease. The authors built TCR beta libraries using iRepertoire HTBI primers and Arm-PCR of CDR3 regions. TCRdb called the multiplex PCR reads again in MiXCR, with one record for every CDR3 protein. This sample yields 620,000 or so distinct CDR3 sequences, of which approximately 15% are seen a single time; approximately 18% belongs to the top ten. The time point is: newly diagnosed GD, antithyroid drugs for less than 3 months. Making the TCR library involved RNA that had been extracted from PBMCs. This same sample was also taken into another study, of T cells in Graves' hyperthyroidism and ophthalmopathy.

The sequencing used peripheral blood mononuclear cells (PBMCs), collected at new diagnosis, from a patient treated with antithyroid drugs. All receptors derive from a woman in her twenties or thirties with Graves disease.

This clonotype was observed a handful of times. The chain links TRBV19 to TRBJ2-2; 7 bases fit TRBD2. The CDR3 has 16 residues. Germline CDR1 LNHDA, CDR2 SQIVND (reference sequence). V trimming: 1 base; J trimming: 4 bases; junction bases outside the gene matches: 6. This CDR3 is CASSIVGGGPTGELFF. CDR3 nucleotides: TGTGCCAGTAGTATAGTGGGGGGAGGGCCCACCGGGGAGCTGTTTTTT.

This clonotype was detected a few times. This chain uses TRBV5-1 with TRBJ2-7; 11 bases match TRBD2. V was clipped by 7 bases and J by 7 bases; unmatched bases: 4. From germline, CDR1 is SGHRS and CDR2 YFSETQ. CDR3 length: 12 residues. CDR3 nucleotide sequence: TGCGCCAGCTCGACTAGCGGGAATGAGCAGTACTTC. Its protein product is CASSTSGNEQYF.

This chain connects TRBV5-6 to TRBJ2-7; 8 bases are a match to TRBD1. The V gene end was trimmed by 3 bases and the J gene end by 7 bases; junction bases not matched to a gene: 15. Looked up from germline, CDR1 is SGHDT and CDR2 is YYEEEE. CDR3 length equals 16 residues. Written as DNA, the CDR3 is TGTGCCAGCAGCTCGGAATGGACAGGGCCTTGGAGGGAGCAGTACTTC. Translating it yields CASSSEWTGPWREQYF.

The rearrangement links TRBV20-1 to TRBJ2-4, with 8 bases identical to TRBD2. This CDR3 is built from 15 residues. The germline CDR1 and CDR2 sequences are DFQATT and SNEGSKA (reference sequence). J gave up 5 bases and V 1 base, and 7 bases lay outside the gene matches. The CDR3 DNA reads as TGCAGTGCTAGAGGACCCAGCGGGAGAGAAAACATTCAGTACTTC. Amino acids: CSARGPSGRENIQYF.

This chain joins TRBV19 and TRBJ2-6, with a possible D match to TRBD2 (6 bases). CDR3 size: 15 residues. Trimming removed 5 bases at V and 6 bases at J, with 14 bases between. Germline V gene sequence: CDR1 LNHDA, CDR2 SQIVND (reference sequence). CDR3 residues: CASSPGLQAANVLTF. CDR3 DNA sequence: TGTGCCAGTAGTCCGGGACTTCAGGCGGCCAACGTCCTGACTTTC.

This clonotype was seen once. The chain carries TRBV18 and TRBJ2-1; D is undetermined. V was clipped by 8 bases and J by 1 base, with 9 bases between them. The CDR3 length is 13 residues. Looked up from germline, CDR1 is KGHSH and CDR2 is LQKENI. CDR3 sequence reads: CASRPLSYNEQFF. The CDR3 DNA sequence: TGTGCCAGCCGCCCCCTATCCTACAATGAGCAGTTCTTC.

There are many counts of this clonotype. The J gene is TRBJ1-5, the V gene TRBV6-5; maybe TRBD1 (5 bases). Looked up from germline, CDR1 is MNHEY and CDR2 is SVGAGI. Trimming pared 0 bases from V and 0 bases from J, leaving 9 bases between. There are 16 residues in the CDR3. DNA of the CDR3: TGTGCCAGCAGTTACTCCGACAGCTTTAGCAATCAGCCCCAGCATTTT. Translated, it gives CASSYSDSFSNQPQHF.

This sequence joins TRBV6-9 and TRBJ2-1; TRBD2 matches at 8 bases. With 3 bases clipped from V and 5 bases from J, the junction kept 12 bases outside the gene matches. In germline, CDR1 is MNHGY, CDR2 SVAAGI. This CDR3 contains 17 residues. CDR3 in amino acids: CASSYTPGLGSHNEQFF. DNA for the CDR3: TGTGCCAGCAGTTACACCCCGGGACTAGGGTCCCACAATGAGCAGTTCTTC.

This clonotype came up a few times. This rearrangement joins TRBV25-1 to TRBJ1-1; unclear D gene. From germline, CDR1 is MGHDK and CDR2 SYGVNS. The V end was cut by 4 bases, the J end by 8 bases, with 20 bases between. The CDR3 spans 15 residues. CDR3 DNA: TGTGCCAGCAGTGTCCGGGCTTCAGCTGGGAGAGAAGCTTTCTTT. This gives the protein CASSVRASAGREAFF. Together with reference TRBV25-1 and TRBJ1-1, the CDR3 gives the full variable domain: EADIYQTPRYLVIGTGKKITLECSQTMGHDKMYWYQQDPGMELHLIHYSYGVNSTEKGDLSSESTVSRIRTEHFPLTLESARPSHTSQYLCASSVRASAGREAFFGQGTRLTVV.

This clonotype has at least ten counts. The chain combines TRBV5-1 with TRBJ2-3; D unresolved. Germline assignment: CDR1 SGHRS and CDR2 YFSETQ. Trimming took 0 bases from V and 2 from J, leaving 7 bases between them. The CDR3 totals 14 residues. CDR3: CASSLDRLTDTQYF. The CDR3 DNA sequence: TGCGCCAGCAGCTTGGACAGACTCACAGATACGCAGTATTTT.

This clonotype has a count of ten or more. CDR3 DNA: TGTGCCAGCAGCTTAGTTTCGGGTAACAATCAGCCCCAGCATTTT. Amino acid sequence: CASSLVSGNNQPQHF. V and J are TRBV7-2 and TRBJ1-5; D is undetermined. Trimming took 1 base from V and 3 from J, leaving 10 bases between them. The CDR3 consists of 15 residues. Germline CDR1 is SGHTA and CDR2 is FQGNSA.

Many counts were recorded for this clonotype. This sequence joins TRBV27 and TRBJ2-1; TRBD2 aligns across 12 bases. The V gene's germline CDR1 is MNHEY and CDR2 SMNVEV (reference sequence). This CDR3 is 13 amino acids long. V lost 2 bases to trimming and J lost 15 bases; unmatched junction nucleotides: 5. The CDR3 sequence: CASSLASGRAGFF. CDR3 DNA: TGTGCCAGCAGTTTAGCTAGCGGGAGGGCCGGGTTCTTC.

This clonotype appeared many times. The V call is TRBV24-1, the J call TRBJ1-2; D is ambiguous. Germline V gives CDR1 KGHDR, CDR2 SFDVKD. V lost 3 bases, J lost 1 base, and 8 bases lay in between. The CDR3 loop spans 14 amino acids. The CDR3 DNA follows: TGTGCCACCAGTGATCTTCGGAGTAACTATGGCTACACCTTC. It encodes CATSDLRSNYGYTF.

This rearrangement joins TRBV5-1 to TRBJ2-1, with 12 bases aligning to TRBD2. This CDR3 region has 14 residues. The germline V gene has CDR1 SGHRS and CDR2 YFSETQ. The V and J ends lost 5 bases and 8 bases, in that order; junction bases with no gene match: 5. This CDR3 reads CASRGLAGSHEQFF. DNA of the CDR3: TGCGCCAGCAGAGGACTAGCGGGATCACATGAGCAGTTCTTC.

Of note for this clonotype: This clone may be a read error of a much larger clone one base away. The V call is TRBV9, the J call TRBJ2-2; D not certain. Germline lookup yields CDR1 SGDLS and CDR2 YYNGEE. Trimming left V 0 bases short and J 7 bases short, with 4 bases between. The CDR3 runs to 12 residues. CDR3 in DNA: TGTGCCAGCAGCGTAGCTTTCGGGGAGCTGTTTTTT. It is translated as CASSVAFGELFF.

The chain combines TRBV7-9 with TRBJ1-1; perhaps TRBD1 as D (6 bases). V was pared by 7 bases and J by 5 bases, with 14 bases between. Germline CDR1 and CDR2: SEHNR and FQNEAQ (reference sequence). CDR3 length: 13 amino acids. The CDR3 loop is CASTKGGWTEAFF. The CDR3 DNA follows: TGTGCCAGCACCAAGGGGGGGTGGACTGAAGCTTTCTTT.

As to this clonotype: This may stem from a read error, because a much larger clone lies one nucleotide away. The CDR3 spells CSAIRPNNEQFF. The CDR3 DNA follows: TGCAGTGCAATCAGACCCAACAATGAGCAGTTCTTC. The rearrangement joins TRBV20-1 to TRBJ2-1; D not certain. The length of the CDR3 is 12 residues. Germline V gene sequence: CDR1 DFQATT, CDR2 SNEGSKA (reference sequence). The V end was cut by 6 bases, the J end by 5 bases, with 11 bases between.

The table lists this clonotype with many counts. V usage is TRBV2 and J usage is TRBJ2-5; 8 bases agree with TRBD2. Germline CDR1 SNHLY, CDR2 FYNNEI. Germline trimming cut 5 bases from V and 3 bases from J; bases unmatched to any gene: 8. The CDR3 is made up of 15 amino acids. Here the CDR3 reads CASSSNPGLEETQYF. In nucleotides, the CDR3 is TGTGCCAGCAGTTCAAACCCGGGACTAGAAGAGACCCAGTACTTC.

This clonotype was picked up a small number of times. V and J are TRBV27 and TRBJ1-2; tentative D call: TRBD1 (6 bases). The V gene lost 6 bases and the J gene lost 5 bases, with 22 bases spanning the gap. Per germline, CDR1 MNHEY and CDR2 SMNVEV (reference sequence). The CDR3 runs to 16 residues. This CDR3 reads CASSRNRESRTYGYTF. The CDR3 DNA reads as TGTGCCAGCAGCCGCAACAGGGAATCTCGAACTTATGGCTACACCTTC.

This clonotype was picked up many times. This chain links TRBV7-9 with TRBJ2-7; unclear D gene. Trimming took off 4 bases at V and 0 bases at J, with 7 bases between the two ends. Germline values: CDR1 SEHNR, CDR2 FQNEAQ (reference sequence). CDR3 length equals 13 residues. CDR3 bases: TGTGCCAGCAGCTCCGGAGACTCCTACGAGCAGTACTTC. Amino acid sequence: CASSSGDSYEQYF.

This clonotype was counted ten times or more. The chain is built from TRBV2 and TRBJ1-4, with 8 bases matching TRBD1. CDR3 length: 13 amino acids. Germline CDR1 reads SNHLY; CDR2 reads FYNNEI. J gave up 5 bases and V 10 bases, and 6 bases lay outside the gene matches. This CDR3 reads CATTGQANEKLFF. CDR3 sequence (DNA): TGTGCCACGACGGGACAGGCAAATGAAAAACTGTTTTTT.

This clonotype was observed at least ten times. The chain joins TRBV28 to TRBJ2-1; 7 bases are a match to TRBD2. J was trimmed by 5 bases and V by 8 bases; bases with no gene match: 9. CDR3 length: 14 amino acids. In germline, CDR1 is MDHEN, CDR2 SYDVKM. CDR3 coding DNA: TGTGCCAGCCTGGGGGGGAGAGGCAACAATGAGCAGTTCTTC. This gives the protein CASLGGRGNNEQFF.

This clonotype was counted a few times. The CDR3 loop reads CASSPVGRRNTGELFF. The DNA for the CDR3 is TGTGCCAGCAGCCCGGTAGGGAGGAGGAACACCGGGGAGCTGTTTTTT. The chain has TRBV7-9 and TRBJ2-2, with D perhaps TRBD2 (6 bases). The CDR3 loop spans 16 amino acids. The V gene's germline CDR1 is SEHNR and CDR2 FQNEAQ (reference sequence). The ends were cut back, 5 bases at V and 1 base at J, with 14 bases in the middle.

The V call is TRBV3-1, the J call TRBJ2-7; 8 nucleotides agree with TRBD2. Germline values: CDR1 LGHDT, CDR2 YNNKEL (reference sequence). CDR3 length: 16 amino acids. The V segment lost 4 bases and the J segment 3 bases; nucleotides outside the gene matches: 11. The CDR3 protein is CASSPGGEGPHYEQYF. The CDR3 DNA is TGTGCCAGCAGCCCCGGGGGGGAGGGACCCCACTACGAGCAGTACTTC.

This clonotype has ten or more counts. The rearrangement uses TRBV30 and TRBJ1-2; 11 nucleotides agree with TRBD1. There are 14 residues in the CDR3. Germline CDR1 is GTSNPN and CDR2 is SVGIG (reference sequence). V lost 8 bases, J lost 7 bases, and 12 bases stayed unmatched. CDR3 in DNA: TGTGCCCGCTTGGACAGGGGGCGGAGTGGTGGCTACACCTTC. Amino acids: CARLDRGRSGGYTF.

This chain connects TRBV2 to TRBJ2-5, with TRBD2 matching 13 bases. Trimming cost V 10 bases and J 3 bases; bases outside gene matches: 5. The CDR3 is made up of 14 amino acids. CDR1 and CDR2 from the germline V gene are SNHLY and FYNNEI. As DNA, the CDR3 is TGTGCCACCTCAGGACTAGCGGGGGAAGAGACCCAGTACTTC. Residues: CATSGLAGEETQYF.

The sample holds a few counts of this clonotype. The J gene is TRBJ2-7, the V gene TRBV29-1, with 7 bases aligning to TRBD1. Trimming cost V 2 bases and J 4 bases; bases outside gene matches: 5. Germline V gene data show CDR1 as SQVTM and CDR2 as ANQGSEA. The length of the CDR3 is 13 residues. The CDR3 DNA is TGCAGCGTTGAATTCAGGGGGTTGTACGAGCAGTACTTC. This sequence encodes CSVEFRGLYEQYF.

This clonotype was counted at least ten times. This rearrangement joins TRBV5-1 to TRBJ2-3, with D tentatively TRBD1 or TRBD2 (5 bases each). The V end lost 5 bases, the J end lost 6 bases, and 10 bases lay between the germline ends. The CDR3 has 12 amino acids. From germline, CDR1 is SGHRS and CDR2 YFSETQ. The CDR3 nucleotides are TGCGCCAGCAGGGGGACGGGGGATACGCAGTATTTT. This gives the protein CASRGTGDTQYF.

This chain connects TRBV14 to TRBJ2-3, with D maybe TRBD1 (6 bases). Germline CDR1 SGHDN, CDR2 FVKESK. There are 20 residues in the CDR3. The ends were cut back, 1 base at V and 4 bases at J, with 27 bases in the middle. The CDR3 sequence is CASSQVALSSGTPWADTQYF. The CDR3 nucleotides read TGTGCCAGCAGCCAAGTAGCCCTCTCCTCCGGGACACCTTGGGCAGATACGCAGTATTTT.

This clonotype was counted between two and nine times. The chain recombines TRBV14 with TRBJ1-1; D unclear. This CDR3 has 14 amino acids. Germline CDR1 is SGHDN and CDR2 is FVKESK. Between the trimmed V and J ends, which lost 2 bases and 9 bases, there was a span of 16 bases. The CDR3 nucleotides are TGTGCCAGCAGCCAACTAGTGGAGCCGAGGAAAGCTTTCTTT. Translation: CASSQLVEPRKAFF.